This T cell receptor (beta chain) emerged from a study of blood T cells in healthy people across ages. A second PCR, run for roughly 7 to 11 cycles, used a sample-barcoded 5' primer plus a J-beta primer mix. TCRdb ran MiXCR on the 5' RACE reads and lists one entry per CDR3 protein. The repertoire holds approximately 800,000 distinct CDR3 sequences, with about half as singletons. Germline V CDR1 and CDR2: MGHRA, YSYEKL. The J segment lost 0 bases and the V segment lost 1 base, leaving 11 bases of the junction unmatched. The CDR3 extends over 19 amino acids. This clonotype was recorded many times. V is TRBV4-1 and J is TRBJ2-1, with 8 bases identical to TRBD1. Sequencing input: blood. The receptor comes from a man aged 80 or over in good health. The CDR3 loop is CASSQARQGALSSYNEQFF. The CDR3 coding sequence is TGCGCCAGCAGCCAAGCTCGGCAGGGGGCCCTGAGCTCCTACAATGAGCAGTTCTTC.